Listed below are T cell receptor beta chains from one sample, sequenced in a study of PD-L1 blockade in urothelial cancer. Sequencing used immunoSEQ multiplex PCR; TCRdb keeps in-frame clones, though not all of them. The sample lists under 30,000 clones; roughly 87% were seen once. Specimen: PBMCs, collected around atezolizumab (anti-PD-L1) treatment. These receptors were taken from a man between 50 and 59 years old with urothelial cancer. Both conserved end residues are part of each CDR3. The order of the fields is V gene, J gene, clone size, D gene, CDR3 protein. D genes are given only for firm matches. Where a row states a size, it is once, few, many or the class of an expanded clone; other rows omit it.

TRBV7-8	TRBJ1-6	NA	NA	CASSDRTVYNSPLHF
TRBV6-1	TRBJ2-5	NA	TRBD2	CASSGLGAGQETQYF
TRBV10-3	TRBJ2-3	NA	NA	CAIQGGLRADTQYF
TRBV7-6	TRBJ2-1	NA	TRBD1	CASSLAKTGTGTENEQFF
TRBV2	TRBJ1-1	once	NA	CASSVTYEAFF
TRBV18	TRBJ2-1	NA	TRBD2	CASSPVKAGDRNNEQFF
TRBV11-2	TRBJ2-3	NA	TRBD2	CASSLARSGSTDTQYF
TRBV18	TRBJ2-3	few	TRBD1	CASSPVQGGTDTQYF
TRBV27	TRBJ2-3	NA	TRBD2	CASSLVGTSGNTDTQYF
TRBV4-1	TRBJ1-1	NA	NA	CASSRLRQARDEAFF
TRBV11-3	TRBJ1-1	NA	TRBD1	CASSSGQGAKTEAFF
TRBV20-1	TRBJ1-2	NA	NA	CSARDPSYTF
TRBV30	TRBJ2-7	NA	TRBD1	CAWRGQGENEQYF
TRBV27	TRBJ2-3	NA	NA	CASSLLDSRTDTQYF
TRBV20-1	TRBJ2-7	once	NA	CSAGAAYEQYF
TRBV6-1	TRBJ1-1	NA	TRBD1	CASGAGGLNTEAFF
TRBV9	TRBJ2-3	NA	TRBD2	CASSVAASGGITDTQYF
TRBV2	TRBJ2-1	NA	TRBD2	CASWTSGYNEQFF
TRBV6-1	TRBJ1-2	NA	NA	CASSPTAYYGYTF
TRBV10-2	TRBJ2-7	NA	NA	CASRQGTFYEQYF
TRBV25-1	TRBJ1-2	NA	NA	CASSDQGRVGGGYTF
TRBV7-3	TRBJ2-5	few	TRBD1	CASRQTGDWRETQYF
TRBV11-3	TRBJ2-1	NA	TRBD2	CASSLVAGGLYNEQFF
TRBV6-6	TRBJ2-2	once	NA	CASSTRVKGNAGELFF
TRBV7-3	TRBJ1-1	NA	NA	CASSLGPLNFWSGVDEAFF
TRBV7-9	TRBJ2-3	NA	TRBD1	CASSFEGQGHTDTQYF
TRBV6-4	TRBJ2-1	NA	TRBD2	CASSAGLGGDEQFF
TRBV7-3	TRBJ2-1	once	TRBD2	CASSTLTSGGAHEQFF
TRBV18	TRBJ2-2	NA	NA	CASSRGGTGELFF
TRBV5-1	TRBJ2-7	NA	NA	CASSLKGPGEQYF
TRBV6-5	TRBJ1-2	NA	TRBD1	CASNEQGRSYGYTF
TRBV15	TRBJ2-1	NA	TRBD1	CATSSIGQATQSSYNEQFF
TRBV7-3	TRBJ2-3	NA	TRBD1	CASSLGTGQADTQYF
TRBV27	TRBJ2-7	NA	NA	CASSLFGNSYEQYF
TRBV7-2	TRBJ2-1	NA	NA	CASSRGPHNEQFF
TRBV27	TRBJ2-7	NA	NA	CASSLMGHSYEQYF
TRBV5-4	TRBJ2-3	NA	TRBD2	CASTLGAGLDTQYF
TRBV10-2	TRBJ2-7	NA	TRBD2	CASVGREGPYEQYF
TRBV7-6	TRBJ2-7	NA	TRBD2	CASSPRTSGPEQYF
TRBV5-1	TRBJ2-2	NA	NA	CASSLEQGGAGELFF
TRBV9	TRBJ2-1	few	TRBD2	CASSPRTSGSAYNEQFF
TRBV6-5	TRBJ1-5	NA	TRBD1	CASKEGQNYQPQHF
TRBV5-5	TRBJ2-5	NA	TRBD2	CASSFSGRADGTQYF
TRBV7-9	TRBJ2-5	NA	NA	CASSLEVWGQETQYF
TRBV11-2	TRBJ1-2	NA	NA	CASSSRHYGYTF